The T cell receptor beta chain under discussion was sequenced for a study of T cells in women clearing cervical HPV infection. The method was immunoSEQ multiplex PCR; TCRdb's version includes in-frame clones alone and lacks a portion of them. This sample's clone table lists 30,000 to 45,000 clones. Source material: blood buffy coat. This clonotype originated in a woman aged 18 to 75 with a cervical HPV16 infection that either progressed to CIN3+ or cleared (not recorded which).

CDR3 protein: CASTPRGVPYYEQYF. The CDR3 DNA, read in part, is TGTGCCAGCACCCCCCGGGGGGTCCCGTACTACGAG. This sequence joins TRBV12-3 or TRBV12-4 and TRBJ2-7, with TRBD2 identical over 7 bases. The CDR3 end falls 3 residues outside the read, so it is completed with the germline J gene. V lost 7 bases to trimming and J lost 3 bases; unmatched junction nucleotides: 12. The CDR3 runs to 15 residues.